This section outlines one TCR beta chain sequence together with its context. This entry belongs to a study of blood T cell repertoires in COVID-19. Study overall: The United States, Italy and Spain were the sources of the acute and convalescent COVID-19 samples. The cDNA or gDNA used as material had been derived from T cells, B-cell-depleted T cells, or PBMCs.

Recovered status applied to Cohort 3 donors who had two consecutive negative PCRs. It also applied to those with clearance or with symptom resolution. The CDR3 spans 11 residues. Trimming removed 4 bases from V and 4 bases from J, with 6 bases in between. Germline CDR1 is DFQATT and CDR2 is SNEGSKA (reference sequence). The authors' processing: Reference gene primer amplification in the assay estimated nucleated cell counts. Data came from immunoSEQ multiplex PCR; TCRdb stores just in-frame clones and leaves some out. V, J and clone size reflect that table, while D and trimming were determined from the DNA. The table includes about 140,000 clones, 70% to 90% detected once.

This TCR came from a man aged 45 to 65 who had recovered from COVID-19. Specimen: PBMCs or T cells enriched from blood (not recorded which). The chain uses TRBV20-1 and TRBJ2-3; D remains ambiguous. CDR3 sequence: CSATRADTQYF. As DNA, the CDR3 is TGCAGTGCTACCCGGGCAGATACGCAGTATTTT.